Sequencing of this T cell receptor (beta chain) was carried out in a study of cytomegalovirus exposure and HLA in healthy donors. For the study at large: Clustering assigned over 70% of the approximately 390 genotyped donors to the Caucasian-associated ancestry cluster. Notes on the study in general: The study recorded 160 or so TCR beta chains that were cytomegalovirus-associated. Certain indistinguishable V segments, among them TRBV6-2 and TRBV6-3, were excluded.

CDR1 and CDR2 from the germline V gene are MDHEN and SYDVKM. The CDR3 sequence is 14 residues long. Trimming cost V 6 bases and J 7 bases, with 16 bases left between them. A note on this clone: Its antigen is not known.

60 Vbeta and 13 Jbeta primers were used in PCR. Profiled with immunoSEQ multiplex PCR; TCRdb holds only in-frame clones, not every one. The table includes under 140,000 clones, over 60% detected once. The rearrangement joins TRBV28 to TRBJ1-5; D is unresolved. This clonotype originated in a woman in her sixties or seventies in good health and CMV-seropositive. Sequences were obtained from PBMCs. The CDR3 spells CASSAGGEGQPQHF. CDR3 in DNA: TGTGCCAGCAGCGCGGGCGGGGAGGGCCAGCCCCAGCATTTT.